The next 14 T cell receptor beta chains were all read from a single sample in a study of blood T cell repertoires in COVID-19. Clones were sequenced by immunoSEQ multiplex PCR, and TCRdb holds only the in-frame ones, with some missing. The sample contains 300,000 to 400,000 clones, over 75% of which appear only once. Sequenced material: PBMCs or T cells enriched from blood (not recorded which). These receptors were taken from a woman aged 25 to 45 with acute COVID-19.

The chain combines TRBV4-1 with TRBJ2-7, with D perhaps matching TRBD1 (5 bases). V dropped 3 bases and J dropped 7 bases, with 10 bases sitting between them. CDR3 length: 12 residues. Germline assignment: CDR1 MGHRA and CDR2 YSYEKL. CDR3 loop: CASSQYPGEQYF. The CDR3, as DNA: TGCGCCAGCAGCCAGTACCCAGGGGAGCAGTACTTC.

This chain uses TRBV19 with TRBJ1-2; 9 bases line up with TRBD1. CDR3 size: 15 residues. Unmatched junction bases numbered 12, after V lost 9 bases and J lost 4 bases. CDR1 and CDR2 (germline): LNHDA, SQIVND (reference sequence). The CDR3 spells CASKGTGSSLYGYTF. The DNA for the CDR3 is TGTGCCAGCAAAGGGACAGGGAGCTCCCTCTATGGCTACACCTTC.

The chain joins TRBV5-1 to TRBJ1-2; D ambiguous. Germline assignment: CDR1 SGHRS and CDR2 YFSETQ. V gave up 5 bases and J gave up 3 bases, with 8 bases separating them. The CDR3 length is 12 residues. The CDR3 loop reads CASRVGDYGYTF. For the CDR3, the DNA is TGCGCCAGCAGGGTCGGTGACTATGGCTACACCTTC.

The DNA for the CDR3 is TGTGCCAGCAGTCAGGACAGAGCAGATACGCAGTATTTT. Its protein is CASSQDRADTQYF. The J gene is TRBJ2-3, the V gene TRBV12-3 or TRBV12-4; the D gene is possibly TRBD1 (6 bases). Trimming shortened V by 5 bases and J by 4 bases, and 10 bases separated the two germline ends. This CDR3 has 13 amino acids.

The rearrangement joins TRBV13 to TRBJ2-3; D might be TRBD1 (5 bases). V was cut by 0 bases and J by 5 bases, with 12 bases left in between. From germline, CDR1 is PRHDT and CDR2 FYEKMQ (reference sequence). The CDR3 covers 15 residues. CDR3 amino acids: CASSLGTALGDTQYF. The CDR3 coding sequence is TGTGCCAGCAGCTTAGGGACAGCGTTAGGAGATACGCAGTATTTT.

Concerning this clone: Other DNA sequences from this sample encode an identical CDR3 as well. The chain has TRBV7-8 and TRBJ2-3, with TRBD2 identical over 9 bases. The CDR3 sequence is 15 residues long. V was pared by 2 bases and J by 1 base, with 1 base of the junction left unmatched. Germline CDR1 and CDR2: SGHVS and FQNEAQ. CDR3 sequence (DNA): TGTGCCAGCAGCTTATTAGCGGGGGGCACAGATACGCAGTATTTT. Its translation: CASSLLAGGTDTQYF.

This chain joins TRBV15 and TRBJ2-1; no firm D call. CDR1 is LNHNV and CDR2 is YYDKDF in the germline V gene (reference sequence). This CDR3 contains 14 residues. Trimming removed 3 bases from V and 9 bases from J, with 15 bases in between. CDR3 in DNA: TGTGCCACCAGCAGCCAGGCGTCTACGGCTGAGCAGTTCTTC. Its translation: CATSSQASTAEQFF.

The chain has TRBV19 and TRBJ1-1; a possible D gene is TRBD1 (5 bases). The CDR3 length is 18 residues. The V end was cut by 0 bases, the J end by 5 bases, with 22 bases between. CDR1 LNHDA and CDR2 SQIVND come from the germline V gene (reference sequence). CDR3 coding DNA: TGTGCCAGTAGTATAGATCGAAACTCCATGGGGCTGGATACTGAAGCTTTCTTT. Its translation: CASSIDRNSMGLDTEAFF.

The chain employs TRBV27 and TRBJ2-7, with TRBD1 matching over 7 bases. This CDR3 contains 11 residues. The V gene end was trimmed by 6 bases and the J gene end by 10 bases; junction bases not matched to a gene: 6. Germline assignment: CDR1 MNHEY and CDR2 SMNVEV (reference sequence). The CDR3 reads CASRNGQVQYF. DNA of the CDR3: TGTGCCAGCAGAAATGGACAGGTCCAGTACTTC.

Comment on this clone: Other DNA sequences from this sample encode an identical CDR3 as well. The V and J genes are TRBV7-9 and TRBJ1-2; D unresolved. Trimming left V 1 base short and J 5 bases short, with 8 bases between. The CDR3 sequence is 13 residues long. Germline values: CDR1 SEHNR, CDR2 FQNEAQ (reference sequence). CDR3 region: CASSLGAAYGYTF. CDR3 sequence (DNA): TGTGCCAGCAGCTTAGGTGCGGCATATGGCTACACCTTC. The full variable domain, completed using reference TRBV7-9 and TRBJ1-2, is DTGVSQNPRHKITKRGQNVTFRCDPISEHNRLYWYRQTLGQGPEFLTYFQNEAQLEKSRLLSDRFSAERPKGSFSTLEIQRTEQGDSAMYLCASSLGAAYGYTFGSGTRLTVV.

Turning to this clone: Other DNA sequences within the sample encode an identical CDR3. The V and J genes are TRBV18 and TRBJ2-7, with 7 bases identical to TRBD1. V was clipped by 3 bases and J by 3 bases; unmatched bases: 2. The CDR3 contains 13 residues. Germline CDR1 is KGHSH and CDR2 is LQKENI. In nucleotides, the CDR3 is TGTGCCAGCTCACCCTCAGGGGGCTACGAGCAGTACTTC. Translating it yields CASSPSGGYEQYF.

The chain has TRBV18 and TRBJ2-7, with 10 bases lining up with TRBD1. The germline CDR1 and CDR2 sequences are KGHSH and LQKENI. Trimming at V came to 4 bases and at J to 6 bases, leaving 6 bases not matched to a gene. This CDR3 is 14 amino acids long. DNA of the CDR3: TGTGCCAGCTCACGTGACAGGGGGCTTAGCGAGCAGTACTTC. Amino acids: CASSRDRGLSEQYF.

This chain links TRBV24-1 with TRBJ2-5; perhaps TRBD1 as D (5 bases). V was trimmed by 4 bases and J by 1 base, leaving 15 bases between them. CDR3 length: 16 residues. The germline CDR1 and CDR2 sequences are KGHDR and SFDVKD. CDR3 nucleotides: TGTGCCACCAGTGAGGGCGCAGGGCGAGTCCAAGAGACCCAGTACTTC. Protein product: CATSEGAGRVQETQYF.

The DNA of the CDR3 is TGTGCCAGCAGCTCCCAGAGGTCCTACGAGCAGTACTTC. Protein: CASSSQRSYEQYF. The V and J genes are TRBV7-2 and TRBJ2-7; D is uncertain. Germline V CDR1 and CDR2: SGHTA, FQGNSA. The CDR3 loop spans 13 amino acids. V lost 4 bases, J lost 1 base, and 8 bases lay in between.